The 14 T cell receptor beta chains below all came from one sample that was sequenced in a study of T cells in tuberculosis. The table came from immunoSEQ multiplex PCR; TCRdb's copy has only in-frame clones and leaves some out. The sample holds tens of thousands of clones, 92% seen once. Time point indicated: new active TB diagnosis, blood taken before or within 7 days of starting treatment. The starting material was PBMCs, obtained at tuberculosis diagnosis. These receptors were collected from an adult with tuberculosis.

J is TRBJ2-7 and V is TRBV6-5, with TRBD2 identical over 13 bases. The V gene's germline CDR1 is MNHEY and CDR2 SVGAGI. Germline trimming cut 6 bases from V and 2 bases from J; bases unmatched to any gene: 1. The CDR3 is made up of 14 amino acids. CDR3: CASRLAGGPYEQYF. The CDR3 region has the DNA TGTGCCAGCAGACTAGCGGGAGGGCCCTACGAGCAGTACTTC.

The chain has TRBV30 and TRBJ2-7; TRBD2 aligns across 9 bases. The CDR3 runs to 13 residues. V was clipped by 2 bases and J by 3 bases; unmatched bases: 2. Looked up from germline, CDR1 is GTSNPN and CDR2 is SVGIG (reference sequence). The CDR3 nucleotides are TGTGCCTGGAGTAAAGCGGGAGGCTACGAGCAGTACTTC. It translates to CAWSKAGGYEQYF. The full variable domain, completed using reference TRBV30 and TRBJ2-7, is SQTIHQWPATLVQPVGSPLSLECTVEGTSNPNLYWYRQAAGRGLQLLFYSVGIGQISSEVPQNLSASRPQDRQFILSSKKLLLSDSGFYLCAWSKAGGYEQYFGPGTRLTVT.

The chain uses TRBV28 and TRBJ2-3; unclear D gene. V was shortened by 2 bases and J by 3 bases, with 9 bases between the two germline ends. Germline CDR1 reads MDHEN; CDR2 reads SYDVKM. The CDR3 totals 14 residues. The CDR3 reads CASSLQVNTDTQYF. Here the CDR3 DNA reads TGTGCCAGCAGTTTACAGGTCAATACAGATACGCAGTATTTT.

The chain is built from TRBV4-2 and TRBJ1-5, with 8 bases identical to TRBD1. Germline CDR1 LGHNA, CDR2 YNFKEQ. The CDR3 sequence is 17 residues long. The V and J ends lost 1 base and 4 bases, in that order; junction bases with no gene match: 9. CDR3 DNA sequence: TGTGCCAGCAGCCAAGTATTCGGACAGGGAAGAAATCAGCCCCAGCATTTT. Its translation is CASSQVFGQGRNQPQHF.

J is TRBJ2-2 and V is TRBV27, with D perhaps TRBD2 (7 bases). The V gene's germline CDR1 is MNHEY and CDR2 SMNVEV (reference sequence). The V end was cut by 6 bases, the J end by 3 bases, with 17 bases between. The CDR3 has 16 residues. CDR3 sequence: CASRLWGREYTGELFF. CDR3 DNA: TGTGCCAGCAGGCTTTGGGGGCGGGAGTACACCGGGGAGCTGTTTTTT.

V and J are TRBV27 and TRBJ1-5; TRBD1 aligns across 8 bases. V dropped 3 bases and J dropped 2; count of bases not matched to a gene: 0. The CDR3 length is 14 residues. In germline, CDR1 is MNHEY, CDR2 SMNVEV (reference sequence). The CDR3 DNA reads TGTGCCAGCAGTTTGGACAGGGGCAATCAGCCCCAGCATTTT. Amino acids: CASSLDRGNQPQHF.

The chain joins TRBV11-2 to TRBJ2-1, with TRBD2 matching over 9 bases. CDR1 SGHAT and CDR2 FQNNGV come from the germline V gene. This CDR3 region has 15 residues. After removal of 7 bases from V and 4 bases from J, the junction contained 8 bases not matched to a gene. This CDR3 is CASIYSGSSYNEQFF. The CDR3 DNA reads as TGTGCCAGCATTTATAGCGGGAGTTCTTACAATGAGCAGTTCTTC.

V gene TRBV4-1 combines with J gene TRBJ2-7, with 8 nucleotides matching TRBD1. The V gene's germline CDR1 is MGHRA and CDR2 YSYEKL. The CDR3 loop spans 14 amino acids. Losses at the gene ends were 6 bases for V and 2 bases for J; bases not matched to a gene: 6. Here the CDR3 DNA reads TGCGCCAGCAGTCCCGGACAGGGTACCTACGAGCAGTACTTC. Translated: CASSPGQGTYEQYF.

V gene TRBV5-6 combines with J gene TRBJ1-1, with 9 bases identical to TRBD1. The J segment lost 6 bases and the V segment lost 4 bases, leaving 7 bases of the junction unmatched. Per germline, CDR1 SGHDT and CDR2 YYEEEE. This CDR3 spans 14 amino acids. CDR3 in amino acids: CASSPGQGKAEAFF. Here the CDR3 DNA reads TGTGCCAGCAGCCCTGGACAGGGGAAGGCTGAAGCTTTCTTT.

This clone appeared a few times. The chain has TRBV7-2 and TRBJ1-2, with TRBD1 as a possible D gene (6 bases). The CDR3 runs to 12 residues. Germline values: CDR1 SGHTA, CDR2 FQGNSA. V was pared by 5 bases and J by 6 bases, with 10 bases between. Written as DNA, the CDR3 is TGTGCCAGCAGCCATAGACAGGATGGCTACACCTTC. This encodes CASSHRQDGYTF.

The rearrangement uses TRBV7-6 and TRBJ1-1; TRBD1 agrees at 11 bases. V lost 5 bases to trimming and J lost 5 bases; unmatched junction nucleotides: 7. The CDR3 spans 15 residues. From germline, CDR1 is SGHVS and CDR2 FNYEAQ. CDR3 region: CASSPRTGGNTEAFF. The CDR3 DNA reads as TGTGCCAGCAGCCCCCGGACAGGGGGCAATACTGAAGCTTTCTTT. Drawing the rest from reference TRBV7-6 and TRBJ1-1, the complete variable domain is GAGVSQSPRYKVTKRGQDVALRCDPISGHVSLYWYRQALGQGPEFLTYFNYEAQQDKSGLPNDRFSAERPEGSISTLTIQRTEQRDSAMYRCASSPRTGGNTEAFFGQGTRLTVV.

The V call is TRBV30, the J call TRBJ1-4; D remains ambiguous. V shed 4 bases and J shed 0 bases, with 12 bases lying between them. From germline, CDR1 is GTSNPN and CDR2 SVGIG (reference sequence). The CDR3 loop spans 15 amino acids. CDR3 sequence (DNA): TGTGCCTGGACTTCAGAACCTGCAACTAATGAAAAACTGTTTTTT. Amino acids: CAWTSEPATNEKLFF.

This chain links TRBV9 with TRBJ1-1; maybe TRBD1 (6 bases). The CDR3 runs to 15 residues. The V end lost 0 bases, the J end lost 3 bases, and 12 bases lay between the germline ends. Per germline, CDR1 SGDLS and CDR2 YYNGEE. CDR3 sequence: CASSVEGVTDTEAFF. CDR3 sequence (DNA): TGTGCCAGCAGCGTAGAGGGGGTGACGGACACTGAAGCTTTCTTT.

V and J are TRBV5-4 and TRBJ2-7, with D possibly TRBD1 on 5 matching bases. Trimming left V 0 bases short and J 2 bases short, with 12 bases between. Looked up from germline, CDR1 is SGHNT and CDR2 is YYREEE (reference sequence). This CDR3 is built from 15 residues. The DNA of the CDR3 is TGTGCCAGCAGCTTGGATACAGGTGGCACCTACGAGCAGTACTTC. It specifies CASSLDTGGTYEQYF.